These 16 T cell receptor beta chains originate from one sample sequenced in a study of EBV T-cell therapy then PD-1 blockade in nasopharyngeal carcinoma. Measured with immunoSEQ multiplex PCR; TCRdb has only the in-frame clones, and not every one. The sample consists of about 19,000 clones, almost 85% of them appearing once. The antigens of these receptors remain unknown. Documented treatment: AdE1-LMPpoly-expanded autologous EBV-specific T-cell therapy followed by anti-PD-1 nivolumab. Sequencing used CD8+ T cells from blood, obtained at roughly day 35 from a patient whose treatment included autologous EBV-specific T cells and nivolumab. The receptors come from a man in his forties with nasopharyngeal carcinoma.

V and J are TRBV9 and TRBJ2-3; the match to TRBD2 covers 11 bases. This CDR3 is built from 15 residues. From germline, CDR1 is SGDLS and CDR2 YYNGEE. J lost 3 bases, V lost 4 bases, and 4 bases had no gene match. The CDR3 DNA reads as TGTGCCAGCAGCCGTAGCGGGGGGGCGACAGATACGCAGTATTTT. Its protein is CASSRSGGATDTQYF.

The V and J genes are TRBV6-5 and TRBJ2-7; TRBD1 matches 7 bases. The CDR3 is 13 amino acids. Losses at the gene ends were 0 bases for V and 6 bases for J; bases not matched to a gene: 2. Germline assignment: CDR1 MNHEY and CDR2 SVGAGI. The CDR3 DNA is TGTGCCAGCAGTTACTCGACAGGGTTCGAGCAGTACTTC. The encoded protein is CASSYSTGFEQYF.

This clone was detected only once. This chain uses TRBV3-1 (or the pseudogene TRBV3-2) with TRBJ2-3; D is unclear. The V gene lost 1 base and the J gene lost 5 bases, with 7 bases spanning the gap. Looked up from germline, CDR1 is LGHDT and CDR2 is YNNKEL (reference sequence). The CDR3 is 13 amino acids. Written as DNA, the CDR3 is TGTGCCAGCAGCCAAGCAGCGATAGATACGCAGTATTTT. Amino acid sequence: CASSQAAIDTQYF.

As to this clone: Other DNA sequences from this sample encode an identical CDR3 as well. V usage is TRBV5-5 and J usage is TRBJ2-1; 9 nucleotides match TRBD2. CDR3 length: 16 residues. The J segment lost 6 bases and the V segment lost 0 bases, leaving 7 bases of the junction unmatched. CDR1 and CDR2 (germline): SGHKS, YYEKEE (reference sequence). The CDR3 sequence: CASSLGEGGGANEQFF. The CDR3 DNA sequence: TGTGCCAGCAGCTTGGGTGAAGGCGGGGGGGCCAATGAGCAGTTCTTC.

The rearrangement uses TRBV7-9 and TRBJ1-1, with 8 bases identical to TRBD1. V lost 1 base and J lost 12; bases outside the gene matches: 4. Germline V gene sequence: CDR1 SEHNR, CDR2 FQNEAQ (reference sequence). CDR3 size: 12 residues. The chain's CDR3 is CASSLGTGRTFF. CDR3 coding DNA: TGTGCCAGCAGCTTAGGGACAGGGAGAACTTTCTTT. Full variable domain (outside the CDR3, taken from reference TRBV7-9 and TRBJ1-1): DTGVSQNPRHKITKRGQNVTFRCDPISEHNRLYWYRQTLGQGPEFLTYFQNEAQLEKSRLLSDRFSAERPKGSFSTLEIQRTEQGDSAMYLCASSLGTGRTFFGQGTRLTVV.

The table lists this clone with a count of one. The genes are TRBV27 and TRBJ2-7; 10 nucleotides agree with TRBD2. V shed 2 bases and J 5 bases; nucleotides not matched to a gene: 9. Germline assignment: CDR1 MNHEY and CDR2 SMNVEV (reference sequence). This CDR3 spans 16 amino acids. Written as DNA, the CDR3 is TGTGCCAGCAGTTTAGGGCCGGGACTAGCGATACACGAGCAGTACTTC. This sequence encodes CASSLGPGLAIHEQYF.

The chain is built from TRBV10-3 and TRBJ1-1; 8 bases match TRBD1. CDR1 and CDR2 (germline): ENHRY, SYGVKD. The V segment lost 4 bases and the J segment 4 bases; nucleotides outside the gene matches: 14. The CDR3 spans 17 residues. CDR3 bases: TGTGCCATCAGTGGAAGGACAGGGTCTTTTTGGGCCACTGAAGCTTTCTTT. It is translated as CAISGRTGSFWATEAFF.

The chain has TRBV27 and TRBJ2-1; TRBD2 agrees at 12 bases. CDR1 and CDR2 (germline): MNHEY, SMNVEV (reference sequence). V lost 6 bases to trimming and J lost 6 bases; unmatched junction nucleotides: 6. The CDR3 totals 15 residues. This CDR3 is CASRLAGGPINEQFF. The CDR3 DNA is TGTGCCAGCAGGCTAGCGGGGGGGCCTATCAATGAGCAGTTCTTC.

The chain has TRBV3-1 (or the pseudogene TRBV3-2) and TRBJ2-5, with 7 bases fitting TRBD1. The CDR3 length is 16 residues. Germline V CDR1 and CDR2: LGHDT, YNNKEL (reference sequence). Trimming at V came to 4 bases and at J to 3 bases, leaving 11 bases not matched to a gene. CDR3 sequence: CASSPLSTGEEETQYF. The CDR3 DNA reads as TGTGCCAGCAGCCCCTTAAGTACAGGGGAAGAAGAGACCCAGTACTTC.

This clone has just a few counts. The DNA of the CDR3 is TGTGCCAGCAGCTCTACCAAAGCAGGGAATCAGCCCCAGCATTTT. It encodes CASSSTKAGNQPQHF. The chain recombines TRBV7-9 with TRBJ1-5, with a weak D call TRBD1 (5 bases). Per germline, CDR1 SEHNR and CDR2 FQNEAQ (reference sequence). Trimming left V 4 bases short and J 4 bases short, with 14 bases between. This CDR3 is 15 amino acids long.

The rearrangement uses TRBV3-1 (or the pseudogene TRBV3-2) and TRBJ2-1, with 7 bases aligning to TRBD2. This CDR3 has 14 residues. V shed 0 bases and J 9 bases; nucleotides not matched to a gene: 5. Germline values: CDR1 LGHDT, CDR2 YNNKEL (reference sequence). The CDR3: CASSQDSTSVEQFF. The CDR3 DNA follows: TGTGCCAGCAGCCAAGATTCCACTAGCGTTGAGCAGTTCTTC.

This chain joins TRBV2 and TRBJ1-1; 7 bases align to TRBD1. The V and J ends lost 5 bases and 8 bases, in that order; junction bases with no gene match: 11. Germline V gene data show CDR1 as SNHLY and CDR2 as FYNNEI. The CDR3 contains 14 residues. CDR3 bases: TGTGCCAGCAGTACCCCGGGACAGCTATCGGAAGCTTTCTTT. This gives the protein CASSTPGQLSEAFF.

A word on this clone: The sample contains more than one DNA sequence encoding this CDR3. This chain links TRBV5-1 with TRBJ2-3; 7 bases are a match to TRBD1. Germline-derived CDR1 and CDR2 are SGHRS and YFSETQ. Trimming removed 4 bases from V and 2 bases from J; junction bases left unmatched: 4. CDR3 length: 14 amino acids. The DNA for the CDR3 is TGCGCCAGCAGCACGGGACAGTCCACAGATACGCAGTATTTT. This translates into CASSTGQSTDTQYF.

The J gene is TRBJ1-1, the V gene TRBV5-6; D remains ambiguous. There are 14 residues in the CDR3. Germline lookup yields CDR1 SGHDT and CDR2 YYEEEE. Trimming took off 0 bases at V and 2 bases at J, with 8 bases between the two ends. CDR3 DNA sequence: TGTGCCAGCAGCTTGGTCGGGTACAACACTGAAGCTTTCTTT. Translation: CASSLVGYNTEAFF. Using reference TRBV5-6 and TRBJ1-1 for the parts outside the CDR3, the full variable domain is DAGVTQSPTHLIKTRGQQVTLRCSPKSGHDTVSWYQQALGQGPQFIFQYYEEEERQRGNFPDRFSGHQFPNYSSELNVNALLLGDSALYLCASSLVGYNTEAFFGQGTRLTVV.

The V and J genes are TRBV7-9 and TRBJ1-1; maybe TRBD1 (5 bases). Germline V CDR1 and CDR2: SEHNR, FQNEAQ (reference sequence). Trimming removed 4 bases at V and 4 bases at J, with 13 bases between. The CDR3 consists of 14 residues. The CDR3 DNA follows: TGTGCCAGCAGCTGGGGGGAAGGGACCACTGAAGCTTTCTTT. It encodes CASSWGEGTTEAFF. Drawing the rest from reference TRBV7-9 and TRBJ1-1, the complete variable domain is DTGVSQNPRHKITKRGQNVTFRCDPISEHNRLYWYRQTLGQGPEFLTYFQNEAQLEKSRLLSDRFSAERPKGSFSTLEIQRTEQGDSAMYLCASSWGEGTTEAFFGQGTRLTVV.

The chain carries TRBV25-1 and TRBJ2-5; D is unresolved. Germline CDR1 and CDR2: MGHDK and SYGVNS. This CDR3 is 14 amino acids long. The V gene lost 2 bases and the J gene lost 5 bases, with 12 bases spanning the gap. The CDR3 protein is CASSELRFIETQYF. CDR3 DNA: TGTGCCAGCAGTGAACTGAGGTTTATCGAGACCCAGTACTTC.